The rows below give T cell receptor beta chains drawn from one sample of a study of beta chain features in type 1 diabetes. The data were produced by immunoSEQ multiplex PCR, yet TCRdb's version contains in-frame clones alone and is incomplete. The sample has 200,000 to 300,000 clones, 11% seen once. Sequencing was done on a sample of naive CD4+ T cells from blood. These receptors were collected from a man aged 30 to 45 with type 1 diabetes. CDR3s include the opening cysteine and the closing phenylalanine or tryptophan. A D gene is named only where the DNA matches it firmly. Clone size is not always given. Where it is, it says once, few, many or a class for expanded clones.

d_call j_call clone_size v_call cdr3_aa cdr3_nt
- TRBJ2-5 few TRBV2 CASSEETQYF TGTGCCAGCAGCGAAGAGACCCAGTACTTC
- TRBJ2-3 few TRBV5-1 CASSLPFDTQYF TGCGCCAGCAGCCTTCCTTTCGATACGCAGTATTTT
- TRBJ1-1 - TRBV10-3 CAIRREGTEAFF TGTGCCATCAGGAGAGAGGGAACTGAAGCTTTCTTT
- TRBJ1-2 - TRBV4-3 CASRRQSAAGGYTF TGCGCCAGCCGGCGACAAAGCGCGGCGGGTGGCTACACCTTC
TRBD2 TRBJ2-2 - TRBV5-1 CASSLAAAGSAGGELFF TGCGCCAGCAGCTTGGCGGCAGCGGGGTCGGCTGGCGGGGAGCTGTTTTTT
- TRBJ2-5 - TRBV6-6 CASSYRGNQETQYF TGTGCCAGCAGTTACAGGGGAAACCAAGAGACCCAGTACTTC
TRBD1 TRBJ2-7 - TRBV5-1 CASSLPPTGISYEQYF TGCGCCAGCAGCTTGCCTCCGACAGGGATCAGCTACGAGCAGTACTTC
TRBD1 TRBJ1-2 few TRBV7-2 CASSSLLTGGRVGYTF TGTGCCAGCAGCTCTTTACTCACAGGGGGTCGGGTTGGCTACACCTTC
- TRBJ2-5 few TRBV5-1 CASSLATDPKTETQYF TGCGCCAGCAGCTTGGCGACAGATCCCAAAACGGAGACCCAGTACTTC
- TRBJ1-6 once TRBV4-1 CASSRNRWPNSPLHF TGCGCCAGCAGCCGTAACAGGTGGCCCAATTCACCCCTCCACTTT
- TRBJ2-7 - TRBV4-1 CASSQELVSYEQYF TGCGCCAGCAGCCAAGAACTGGTTTCCTACGAGCAGTACTTC
- TRBJ1-5 - TRBV6-5 CAAGDNWGQPQHF TGTGCCGCCGGGGATAATTGGGGACAGCCCCAGCATTTT
TRBD1 TRBJ1-2 - TRBV9 CASSVGSGRQGNTF TGTGCCAGCAGCGTAGGTTCAGGGAGACAGGGAAACACCTTC
- TRBJ2-3 - TRBV11-2 CASSLGWGRRTDTQYF TGTGCCAGCAGCTTAGGATGGGGGCGCCGCACAGATACGCAGTATTTT
TRBD1 TRBJ2-4 few TRBV6-1 CASSTGQENIQYF TGTGCCAGCAGCACTGGACAGGAGAACATTCAGTACTTC
TRBD1 TRBJ1-3 - TRBV18 CASSPAFDRGDSGNTIYF TGTGCCAGCTCACCAGCATTCGACAGGGGCGATTCTGGAAACACCATATATTTT
- TRBJ2-3 few TRBV4-1 CASSLGTKPTDTQYF TGCGCCAGCAGCCTAGGAACTAAGCCCACAGATACGCAGTATTTT
- TRBJ1-4 - TRBV4-2 CASSLRVREKLFF TGTGCCAGCAGCCTGAGGGTTCGGGAAAAACTGTTTTTT
- TRBJ2-7 few TRBV25-1 CASSHAHRYEQYF TGTGCCAGCAGTCATGCGCACCGTTACGAGCAGTACTTC
- TRBJ1-4 few TRBV9 CASSGPTNEKLFF TGTGCCAGCTCAGGGCCCACTAATGAAAAACTGTTTTTT